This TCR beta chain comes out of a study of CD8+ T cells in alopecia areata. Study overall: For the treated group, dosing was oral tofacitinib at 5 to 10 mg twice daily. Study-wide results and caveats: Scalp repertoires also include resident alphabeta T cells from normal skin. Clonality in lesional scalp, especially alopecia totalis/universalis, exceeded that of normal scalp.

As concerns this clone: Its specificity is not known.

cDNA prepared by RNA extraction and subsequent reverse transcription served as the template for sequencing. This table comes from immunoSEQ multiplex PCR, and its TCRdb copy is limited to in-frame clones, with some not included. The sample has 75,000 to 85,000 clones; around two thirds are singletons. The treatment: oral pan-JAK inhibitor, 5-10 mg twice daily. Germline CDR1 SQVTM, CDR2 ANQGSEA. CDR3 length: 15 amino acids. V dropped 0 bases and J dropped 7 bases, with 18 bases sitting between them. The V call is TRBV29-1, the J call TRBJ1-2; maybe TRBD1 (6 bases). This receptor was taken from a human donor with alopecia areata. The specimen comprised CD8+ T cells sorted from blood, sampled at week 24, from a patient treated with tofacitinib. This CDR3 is CSVEDLGIGGSGYTF. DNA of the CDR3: TGCAGCGTTGAAGATCTAGGGATAGGGGGGAGTGGCTACACCTTC. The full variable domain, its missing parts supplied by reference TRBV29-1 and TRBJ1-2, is SAVISQKPSRDICQRGTSLTIQCQVDSQVTMMFWYRQQPGQSLTLIATANQGSEATYESGFVIDKFPISRPNLTFSTLTVSNMSPEDSSIYLCSVEDLGIGGSGYTFGSGTRLTVV.